This T cell receptor beta chain originates from a study of blood T cells in healthy people across ages. Alongside a J-beta primer mix, a sample-barcoded 5' primer served in a second PCR lasting roughly 7 to 12 cycles. Each CDR3 protein is one row after TCRdb ran MiXCR on the 5' RACE reads. The sample records around 1.7 million distinct CDR3 sequences, 28% being singletons. The trim removed 5 bases at V and 10 bases at J, leaving 11 bases unmatched. CDR1 is SGHTA and CDR2 is FQGNSA in the germline V gene. The CDR3 length is 15 residues. What was sequenced was blood. The V gene is TRBV7-2, the J gene TRBJ2-1; 10 bases match TRBD1. This sequence was found in a woman in her thirties in good health. The DNA for the CDR3 is TGTGCCAGCAGCCGGGACAGGGGCCGTACCTACGAGCAGTTCTTC. Its translation is CASSRDRGRTYEQFF.